These 21 T cell receptor beta chains were all obtained from the same sample, sequenced in a study of blood T cell repertoires in COVID-19. Clones were sequenced by immunoSEQ multiplex PCR, and TCRdb holds only the in-frame ones, with some missing. The table records a few hundred thousand clones, about 88% of them present only once. The sequenced sample consisted of PBMCs or T cells enriched from blood (not recorded which). These TCRs come from a woman in her forties or fifties who had recovered from COVID-19.

The chain combines TRBV30 with TRBJ1-6; 9 nucleotides match TRBD1. V lost 3 bases to trimming and J lost 7 bases; unmatched junction nucleotides: 7. The germline gives CDR1 GTSNPN, CDR2 SVGIG (reference sequence). The CDR3 runs 15 residues. In DNA, the CDR3 is TGTGCCTGGAGGGACAGGGGCAGGGCAAATTCACCCCTCCACTTT. Protein sequence: CAWRDRGRANSPLHF.

The genes are TRBV28 and TRBJ1-3, with 7 nucleotides matching TRBD1. This CDR3 is built from 15 residues. CDR1 and CDR2 from the germline V gene are MDHEN and SYDVKM. V lost 5 bases, J lost 0 bases, and 4 bases stayed unmatched. CDR3 nucleotide sequence: TGTGCCAGCAGTCTCCAGGGGGTCTCTGGAAACACCATATATTTT. Protein product: CASSLQGVSGNTIYF.

This clone was counted only a few times. The J gene is TRBJ2-7, the V gene TRBV5-4, with D perhaps matching TRBD1 (5 bases). With 4 bases removed from V and 3 bases from J, the gap between germline ends came to 14 bases. The germline V gene encodes CDR1 SGHNT and CDR2 YYREEE (reference sequence). The CDR3 loop spans 14 amino acids. CDR3 nucleotides: TGTGCCAGCAGCCCAGACAGATCCTACTACGAGCAGTACTTC. Its translation is CASSPDRSYYEQYF.

The rearrangement joins TRBV7-9 to TRBJ1-2, with a tentative D call TRBD1 (6 bases). V lost 5 bases to trimming and J lost 2 bases, with 9 bases between them. The CDR3 is made up of 13 amino acids. CDR1 and CDR2 from the germline V gene are SEHNR and FQNEAQ (reference sequence). The CDR3 loop is CASSRTENYGYTF. The CDR3 nucleotides read TGTGCCAGCAGCCGGACAGAAAACTATGGCTACACCTTC.

The chain is built from TRBV20-1 and TRBJ1-2, with 9 bases aligning to TRBD1. Trimming removed 6 bases from V and 6 bases from J; junction bases left unmatched: 2. The CDR3 sequence is 11 residues long. CDR1 is DFQATT, CDR2 SNEGSKA, per germline (reference sequence). The CDR3, as DNA: TGCAGTGCGGGGGACAGGGATGGCTACACCTTC. Its protein is CSAGDRDGYTF.

The rearrangement links TRBV15 to TRBJ1-1; 8 bases agree with TRBD1. Germline CDR1 LNHNV, CDR2 YYDKDF (reference sequence). The length of the CDR3 is 16 residues. J gave up 5 bases and V 0 bases, and 8 bases lay outside the gene matches. The chain's CDR3 is CATSRDQGRGRTEAFF. CDR3 coding DNA: TGTGCCACCAGCAGAGATCAGGGCAGGGGGCGAACTGAAGCTTTCTTT.

This sequence joins TRBV5-1 and TRBJ1-4; no clear D gene. The CDR3 totals 15 residues. Germline CDR1 reads SGHRS; CDR2 reads YFSETQ. Trimming removed 5 bases at V and 0 bases at J, with 11 bases between. CDR3 in amino acids: CASRLDGATNEKLFF. The DNA of the CDR3 is TGCGCCAGCAGGCTCGACGGAGCAACTAATGAAAAACTGTTTTTT.

A word on this clone: Other DNA sequences in this sample translate to the same CDR3. The chain recombines TRBV28 with TRBJ2-1; D is undetermined. The CDR3 runs to 12 residues. Germline CDR1 MDHEN, CDR2 SYDVKM. The V and J ends lost 5 bases and 4 bases respectively, with 6 bases between them. The CDR3 DNA reads as TGTGCCAGCAGTCTCCAGTACAATGAGCAGTTCTTC. Amino acid sequence: CASSLQYNEQFF.

This clone came up a few times. The chain employs TRBV28 and TRBJ2-3, with 8 nucleotides matching TRBD2. The CDR3 runs 15 residues. V lost 6 bases, J lost 2 bases, and 7 bases stayed unmatched. The germline V gene encodes CDR1 MDHEN and CDR2 SYDVKM. CDR3 nucleotide sequence: TGTGCCAGCAGCCCACCTAGCGGGCTCACAGATACGCAGTATTTT. Translated: CASSPPSGLTDTQYF.

V usage is TRBV7-8 and J usage is TRBJ1-4, with TRBD1 identical over 8 bases. The V segment lost 1 base and the J segment 5 bases; nucleotides outside the gene matches: 0. This CDR3 contains 14 residues. Germline values: CDR1 SGHVS, CDR2 FQNEAQ. The CDR3 spells CASSLGQGNEKLFF. DNA of the CDR3: TGTGCCAGCAGCTTAGGACAGGGGAATGAAAAACTGTTTTTT. The complete variable domain, with remaining parts taken from reference TRBV7-8 and TRBJ1-4, reads GAGVSQSPRYKVAKRGQDVALRCDPISGHVSLFWYQQALGQGPEFLTYFQNEAQLDKSGLPSDRFFAERPEGSVSTLKIQRTQQEDSAVYLCASSLGQGNEKLFFGSGTQLSVL.

The chain links TRBV9 to TRBJ1-2; D gene uncertain. Germline assignment: CDR1 SGDLS and CDR2 YYNGEE. With 0 bases removed from V and 6 bases from J, the gap between germline ends came to 12 bases. The CDR3 length is 14 residues. DNA of the CDR3: TGTGCCAGCAGCGTAGTCCCAGAATCCCATGGCTACACCTTC. Protein product: CASSVVPESHGYTF.

V is TRBV20-1 and J is TRBJ2-5; D uncertain. The CDR3 covers 11 residues. The germline V and J ends were trimmed by 4 bases and 5 bases, with 8 bases remaining between them. Germline V gene sequence: CDR1 DFQATT, CDR2 SNEGSKA (reference sequence). The CDR3 coding sequence is TGCAGTGCTATGGCGCGGGAGACCCAGTACTTC. Translation gives CSAMARETQYF.

Notes on this clone: The same CDR3 can be traced to other DNA sequences in this sample. The J gene is TRBJ1-1, the V gene TRBV30; D is unclear. V lost 0 bases and J lost 1, with 6 bases in between. The germline CDR1 and CDR2 sequences are GTSNPN and SVGIG (reference sequence). This CDR3 region has 13 residues. The CDR3 DNA sequence: TGTGCCTGGAGTGTGAGAGAGAACACTGAAGCTTTCTTT. Its protein is CAWSVRENTEAFF.

J is TRBJ1-2 and V is TRBV5-8; weak D call: TRBD1 (5 bases). This CDR3 contains 15 residues. The germline CDR1 and CDR2 sequences are SGHTS and YDEGEE. Trimming took 5 bases from V and 3 from J, leaving 17 bases between them. CDR3 sequence reads: CASRRSQGSYYGYTF. The CDR3 coding sequence is TGTGCCAGCAGGCGAAGCCAGGGATCCTACTATGGCTACACCTTC.

The CDR3, as DNA: TGTGCCAGCAGCGTAGGGGGACAGGGATTGGAGACCCAGTACTTC. This codes for CASSVGGQGLETQYF. This chain connects TRBV9 to TRBJ2-5, with TRBD1 matching 9 bases. Trimming removed 0 bases from V and 5 bases from J; junction bases left unmatched: 5. From germline, CDR1 is SGDLS and CDR2 YYNGEE. The CDR3 has 15 residues.

This chain uses TRBV6-2 or TRBV6-3 with TRBJ2-5; TRBD2 might be the D (6 bases). From germline, CDR1 is MNHEY and CDR2 SVGEGT. The germline V and J ends were trimmed by 5 bases and 4 bases, with 17 bases remaining between them. CDR3 length equals 15 residues. The CDR3 DNA reads TGTGCCAGCAGTCCCGGTAGCGGATGGGGAGAGACCCAGTACTTC. Its protein is CASSPGSGWGETQYF.

The chain combines TRBV9 with TRBJ1-2; TRBD1 aligns across 7 bases. This CDR3 comprises 12 residues. With V trimmed by 3 bases and J by 8 bases, 4 bases remained unmatched. Germline CDR1 is SGDLS and CDR2 is YYNGEE. CDR3 DNA sequence: TGTGCCAGCAGCGACAGGGGTGGGGGCTACACCTTC. Translated, it gives CASSDRGGGYTF.

This CDR3 reads CASSPGGLAFEEQYF. Here the CDR3 DNA reads TGTGCCAGCTCCCCTGGGGGACTGGCCTTCGAAGAGCAGTACTTC. The gene calls are TRBV9 and TRBJ2-7, with a weak D call TRBD2 (6 bases). This CDR3 is 15 amino acids long. In germline, CDR1 is SGDLS, CDR2 YYNGEE. The V end lost 7 bases, the J end lost 7 bases, and 24 bases lay between the germline ends.

The chain joins TRBV29-1 to TRBJ2-7; TRBD1 aligns across 10 bases. This CDR3 spans 13 amino acids. The germline V gene encodes CDR1 SQVTM and CDR2 ANQGSEA. Trimming removed 7 bases from V and 3 bases from J; junction bases left unmatched: 6. CDR3 coding DNA: TGCAGCGCCAGGACAGGGGGTAGCTACGAGCAGTACTTC. It codes for CSARTGGSYEQYF.

V usage is TRBV9 and J usage is TRBJ1-4; 7 nucleotides match TRBD1. Germline trimming cut 3 bases from V and 11 bases from J; bases unmatched to any gene: 7. The CDR3 has 13 amino acids. Germline CDR1 is SGDLS and CDR2 is YYNGEE. The DNA for the CDR3 is TGTGCCAGCAGCGATGGGGCCAGGGGGAAACTGTTTTTT. Its protein product is CASSDGARGKLFF.

This chain joins TRBV19 and TRBJ2-1; possible D gene TRBD2, 5 bases. CDR1 and CDR2 from the germline V gene are LNHDA and SQIVND (reference sequence). V was shortened by 3 bases and J by 5 bases, with 11 bases between the two germline ends. The CDR3 is 14 amino acids. CDR3 region: CASSIGGSNNEQFF. CDR3 sequence (DNA): TGTGCCAGTAGTATTGGCGGGTCCAACAATGAGCAGTTCTTC.